The sequence of this T cell receptor (beta chain) was determined in a study of blood T cell repertoires in COVID-19. Using immunoSEQ multiplex PCR, the repertoire was profiled, and TCRdb retains in-frame clones only, with some absent. The sample includes around 320,000 clones, approximately 85% of them seen just once. This CDR3 contains 13 residues. Trimming removed 1 base from V and 5 bases from J, with 8 bases in between. The V gene's germline CDR1 is SGHNT and CDR2 YYREEE (reference sequence). The gene calls are TRBV5-4 and TRBJ2-3; D is possibly TRBD1 (5 bases). The sequencing sample was made of peripheral blood. The receptor's source is a human donor in a cohort sampled during active COVID-19. The CDR3 nucleotides read TGTGCCAGCAGCTTGCAGGGAAGAGATACGCAGTATTTT. It yields the protein CASSLQGRDTQYF.